This T cell receptor (beta chain) was observed in a study of T-cell reconstitution after alpha-beta-depleted transplantation in children. Study conclusions and caveats: Alpha-beta T cells present about two months after transplant were reported to originate from several hundred expanded graft clones.

The CDR3 totals 14 residues. Germline-derived CDR1 and CDR2 are MNHEY and SMNVEV (reference sequence). Trimming pared 3 bases from V and 6 bases from J, leaving 9 bases between. As concerns this clonotype: The antigen remains unidentified.

The library targeted TCRbeta and was prepared with unique molecular identifiers. Each CDR3 protein is one row after TCRdb ran MiXCR on the PCR reads. There are about 580,000 distinct CDR3 sequences in the sample; under 30% occur only once, and 14% lies in the top ten. The chain employs TRBV27 and TRBJ1-6; tentatively, D is TRBD1 (6 bases). The TCR was taken from a boy less than two years old who had a stem cell transplant for acute myeloid leukemia, so the T cells may come from the graft donor. Sequencing was performed on PBMCs, mostly from graft donor cells, taken 360 days after TCRalphabeta/CD19-depleted stem cell transplant. The CDR3 bases are TGTGCCAGCAGTTTTGGACAGCTTAATTCACCCCTCCACTTT. Residues: CASSFGQLNSPLHF.